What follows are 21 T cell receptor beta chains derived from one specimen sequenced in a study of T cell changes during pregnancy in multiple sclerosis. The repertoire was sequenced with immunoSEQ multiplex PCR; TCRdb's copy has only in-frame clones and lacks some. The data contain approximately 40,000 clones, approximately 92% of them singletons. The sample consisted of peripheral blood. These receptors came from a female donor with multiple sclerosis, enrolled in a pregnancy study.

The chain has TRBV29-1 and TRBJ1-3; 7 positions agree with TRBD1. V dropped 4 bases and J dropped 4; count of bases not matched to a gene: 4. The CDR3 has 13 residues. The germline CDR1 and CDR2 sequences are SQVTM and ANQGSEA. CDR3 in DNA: TGCAGCGTTGCCCAGGACAGGGGAAACACCATATATTTT. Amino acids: CSVAQDRGNTIYF.

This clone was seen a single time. CDR3 coding DNA: TGTGCCAGCAGTGAAGATGGGGAGGCCGCAGATACGCAGTATTTT. As protein: CASSEDGEAADTQYF. This rearrangement joins TRBV6-4 to TRBJ2-3, with a tentative D call TRBD2 (6 bases). Trimming removed 3 bases at V and 4 bases at J, with 14 bases between. Germline CDR1 is MRHNA and CDR2 is SNTAGT. The CDR3 covers 15 residues.

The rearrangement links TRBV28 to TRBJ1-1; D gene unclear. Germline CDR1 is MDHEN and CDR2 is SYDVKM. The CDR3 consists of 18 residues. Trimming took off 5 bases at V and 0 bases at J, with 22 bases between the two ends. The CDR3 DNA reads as TGTGCCAGCAGTCCCAACCCAAACAAACTAGGAATGAACACTGAAGCTTTCTTT. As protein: CASSPNPNKLGMNTEAFF.

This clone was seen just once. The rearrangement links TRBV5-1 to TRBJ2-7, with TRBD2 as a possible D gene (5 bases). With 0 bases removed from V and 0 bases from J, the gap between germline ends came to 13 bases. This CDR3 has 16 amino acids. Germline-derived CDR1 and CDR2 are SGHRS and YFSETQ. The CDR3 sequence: CASSLVGRDPSYEQYF. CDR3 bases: TGCGCCAGCAGCTTGGTTGGGAGAGACCCCTCCTACGAGCAGTACTTC.

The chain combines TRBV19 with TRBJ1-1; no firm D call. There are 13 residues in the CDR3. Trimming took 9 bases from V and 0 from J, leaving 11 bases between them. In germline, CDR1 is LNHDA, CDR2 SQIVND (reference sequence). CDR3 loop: CASKTFMNTEAFF. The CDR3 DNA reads TGTGCCAGCAAAACATTCATGAACACTGAAGCTTTCTTT.

CDR3: CASSYEGVDYF. CDR3 coding DNA: TGTGCCAGCAGTTACGAAGGGGTTGATTATTTT. The rearrangement uses TRBV6-5 and TRBJ2-3; D may be TRBD1 (5 bases). The CDR3 sequence is 11 residues long. V shed 2 bases and J shed 15 bases, with 12 bases lying between them. Germline assignment: CDR1 MNHEY and CDR2 SVGAGI.

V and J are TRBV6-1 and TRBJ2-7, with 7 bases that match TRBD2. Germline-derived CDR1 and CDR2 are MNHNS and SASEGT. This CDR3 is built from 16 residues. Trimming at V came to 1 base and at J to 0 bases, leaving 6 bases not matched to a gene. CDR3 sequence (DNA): TGTGCCAGCAGTGAAGGCCCGGGAGGCGCCTCCTACGAGCAGTACTTC. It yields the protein CASSEGPGGASYEQYF.

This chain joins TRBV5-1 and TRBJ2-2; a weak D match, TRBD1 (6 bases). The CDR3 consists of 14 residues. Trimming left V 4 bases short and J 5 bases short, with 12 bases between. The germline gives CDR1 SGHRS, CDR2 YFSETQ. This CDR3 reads CASSPGQLTGELFF. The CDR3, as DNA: TGCGCCAGCAGCCCCGGACAGTTAACCGGGGAGCTGTTTTTT.

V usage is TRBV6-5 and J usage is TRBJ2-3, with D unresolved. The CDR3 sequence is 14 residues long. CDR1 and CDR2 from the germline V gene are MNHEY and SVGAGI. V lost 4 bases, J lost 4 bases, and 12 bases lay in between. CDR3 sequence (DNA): TGTGCCAGCAGTTCGGCCCCAGGTCCAGATACGCAGTATTTT. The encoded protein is CASSSAPGPDTQYF.

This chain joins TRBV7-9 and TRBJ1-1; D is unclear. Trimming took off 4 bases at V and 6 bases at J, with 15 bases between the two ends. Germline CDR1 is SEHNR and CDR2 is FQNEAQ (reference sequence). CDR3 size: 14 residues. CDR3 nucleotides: TGTGCCAGCAGCTCGACGAGGTCTTGGCCTGAAGCTTTCTTT. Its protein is CASSSTRSWPEAFF.

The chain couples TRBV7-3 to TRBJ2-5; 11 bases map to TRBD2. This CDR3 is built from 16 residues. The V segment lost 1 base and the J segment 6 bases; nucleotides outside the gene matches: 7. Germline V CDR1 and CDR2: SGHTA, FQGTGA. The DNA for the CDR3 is TGTGCCAGCAGCTTAAATGTAGCGGGAGGGCCAAAGACCCAGTACTTC. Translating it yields CASSLNVAGGPKTQYF.

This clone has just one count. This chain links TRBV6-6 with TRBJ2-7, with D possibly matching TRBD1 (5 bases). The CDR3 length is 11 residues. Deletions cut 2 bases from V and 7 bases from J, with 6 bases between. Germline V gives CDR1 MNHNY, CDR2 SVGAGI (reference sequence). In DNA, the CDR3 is TGTGCCAGCAGTTACCAGGGAGAGCAGTACTTC. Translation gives CASSYQGEQYF.

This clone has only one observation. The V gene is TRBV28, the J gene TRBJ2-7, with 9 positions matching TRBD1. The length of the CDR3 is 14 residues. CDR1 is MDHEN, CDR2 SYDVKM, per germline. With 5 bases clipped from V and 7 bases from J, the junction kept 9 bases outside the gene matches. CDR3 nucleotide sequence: TGTGCCAGCAGTCCTCACAGGGGGCGAACTGAGCAGTACTTC. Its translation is CASSPHRGRTEQYF.

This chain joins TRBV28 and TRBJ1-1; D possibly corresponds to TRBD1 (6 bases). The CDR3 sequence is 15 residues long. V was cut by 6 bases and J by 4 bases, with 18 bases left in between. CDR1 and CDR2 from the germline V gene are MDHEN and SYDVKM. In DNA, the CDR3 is TGTGCCAGCAGCGCCACCTCCTCAGGGGTCACTGAAGCTTTCTTT. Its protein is CASSATSSGVTEAFF. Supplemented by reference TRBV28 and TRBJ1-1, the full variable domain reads DVKVTQSSRYLVKRTGEKVFLECVQDMDHENMFWYRQDPGLGLRLIYFSYDVKMKEKGDIPEGYSVSREKKERFSLILESASTNQTSMYLCASSATSSGVTEAFFGQGTRLTVV.

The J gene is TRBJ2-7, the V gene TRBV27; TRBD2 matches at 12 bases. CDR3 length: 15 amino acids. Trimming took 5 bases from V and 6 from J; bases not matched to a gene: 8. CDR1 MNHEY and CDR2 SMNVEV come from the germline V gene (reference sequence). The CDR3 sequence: CASSPRLAGVGEQYF. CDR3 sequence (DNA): TGTGCCAGCAGTCCCCGACTAGCGGGAGTGGGCGAGCAGTACTTC.

In DNA form, the CDR3 reads TGTGCCAGCAGCTTGAGTTCTATGGCCACGGGAGGCTACACCTTC. Amino acid sequence: CASSLSSMATGGYTF. The chain couples TRBV5-4 to TRBJ1-2; no clear D gene. The CDR3 consists of 15 residues. CDR1 is SGHNT and CDR2 is YYREEE in the germline V gene (reference sequence). The V and J ends lost 1 base and 8 bases respectively, with 18 bases between them.

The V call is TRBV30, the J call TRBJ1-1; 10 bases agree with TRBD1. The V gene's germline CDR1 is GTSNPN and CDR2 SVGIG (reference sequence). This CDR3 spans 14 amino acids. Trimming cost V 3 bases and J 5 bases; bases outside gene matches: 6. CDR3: CAWSRTGGRTEAFF. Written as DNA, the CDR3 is TGTGCCTGGAGCAGGACAGGGGGACGGACTGAAGCTTTCTTT.

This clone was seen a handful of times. CDR3 sequence: CAWSWGGELFF. The CDR3 DNA is TGTGCCTGGAGCTGGGGCGGGGAGCTGTTTTTT. The rearrangement uses TRBV30 and TRBJ2-2; D is unclear. V dropped 3 bases and J dropped 7 bases, with 6 bases sitting between them. The CDR3 is 11 residues long. The germline V gene has CDR1 GTSNPN and CDR2 SVGIG (reference sequence).

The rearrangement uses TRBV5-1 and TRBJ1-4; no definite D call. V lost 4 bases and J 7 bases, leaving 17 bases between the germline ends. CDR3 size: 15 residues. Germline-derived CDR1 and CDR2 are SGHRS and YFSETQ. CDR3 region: CASSPGEGSGEKLFF. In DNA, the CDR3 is TGCGCCAGCAGCCCCGGGGAGGGTTCAGGTGAAAAACTGTTTTTT.

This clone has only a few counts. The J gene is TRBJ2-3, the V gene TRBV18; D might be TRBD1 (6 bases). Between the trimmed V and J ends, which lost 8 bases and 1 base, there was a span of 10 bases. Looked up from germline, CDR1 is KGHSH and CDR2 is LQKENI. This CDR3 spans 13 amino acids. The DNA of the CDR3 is TGTGCCAGCCCACAGGGAGGCACAGATACGCAGTATTTT. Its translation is CASPQGGTDTQYF. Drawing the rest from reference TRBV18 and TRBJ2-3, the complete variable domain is NAGVMQNPRHLVRRRGQEARLRCSPMKGHSHVYWYRQLPEEGLKFMVYLQKENIIDESGMPKERFSAEFPKEGPSILRIQQVVRGDSAAYFCASPQGGTDTQYFGPGTRLTVL.

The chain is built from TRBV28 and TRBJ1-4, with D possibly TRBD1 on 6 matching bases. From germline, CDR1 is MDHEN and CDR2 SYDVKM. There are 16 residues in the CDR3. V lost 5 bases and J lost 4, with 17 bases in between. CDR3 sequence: CASSLTLIGGNEKLFF. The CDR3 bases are TGTGCCAGCAGTCTCACACTAATAGGGGGTAATGAAAAACTGTTTTTT.